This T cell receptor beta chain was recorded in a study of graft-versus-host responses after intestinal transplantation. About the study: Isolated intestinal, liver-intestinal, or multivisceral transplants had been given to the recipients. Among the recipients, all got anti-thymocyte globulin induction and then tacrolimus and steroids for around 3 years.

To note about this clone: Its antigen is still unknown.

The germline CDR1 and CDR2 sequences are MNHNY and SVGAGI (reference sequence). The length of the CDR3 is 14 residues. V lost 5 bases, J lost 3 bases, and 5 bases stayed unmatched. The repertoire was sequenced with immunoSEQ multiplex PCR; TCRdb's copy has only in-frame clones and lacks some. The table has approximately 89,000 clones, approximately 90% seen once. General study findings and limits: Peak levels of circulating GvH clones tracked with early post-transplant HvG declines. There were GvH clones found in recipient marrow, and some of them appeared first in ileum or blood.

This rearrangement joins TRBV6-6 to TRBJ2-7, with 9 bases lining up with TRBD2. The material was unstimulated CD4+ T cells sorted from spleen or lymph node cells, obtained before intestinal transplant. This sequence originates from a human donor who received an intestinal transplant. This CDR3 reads CASSKTSGLYEQYF. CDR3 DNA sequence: TGTGCCAGCAGTAAGACTAGCGGCCTCTACGAGCAGTACTTC.